This T cell receptor (beta chain) was captured in a study of blood T cell repertoires in COVID-19. Across the whole study: There were acute and convalescent COVID-19 samples, and they came from the United States, Italy and Spain. Sample material is recorded as cDNA or gDNA derived from T cells, B-cell-depleted T cells, or PBMCs.

V lost 5 bases, J lost 5 bases, and 17 bases lay in between. The CDR3 totals 15 residues. Germline values: CDR1 SGHNT, CDR2 YYREEE (reference sequence). As handled by the study authors: Nucleated cell number was recorded as an estimate derived from reference gene primer amplification. Generated by immunoSEQ multiplex PCR, the TCRdb table keeps only in-frame clones and is missing some. Clonal size and the V and J genes are those of that table, whereas D and trimming came from the DNA. The data show tens of thousands of clones, 77% seen once. This chain links TRBV5-4 with TRBJ2-1; D is possibly TRBD2 (6 bases). Sequencing used peripheral blood. The receptor's source is a human donor in a cohort sampled during active COVID-19. The CDR3 protein is CASSPRDGGHNEQFF. DNA of the CDR3: TGTGCCAGCAGTCCCCGCGACGGGGGTCACAATGAGCAGTTCTTC.